This TCR beta chain was sequenced in a study of long-term antiretroviral therapy in people with HIV. Study observations and caveats: Viral resistance, ART adherence and therapy changes all lacked available data.

The count of this clone is one. The antigen remains undetermined. The authors ran the immunoSEQ assay, v3.0, at survey level. Libraries were prepared by immunoSEQ multiplex PCR; TCRdb keeps only in-frame clonotypes and omits some of them. In the table there are about 40,000 clones, approximately 89% of which are singletons. V was cut by 1 base and J by 1 base, with 2 bases left in between. The CDR3 has 13 residues. Germline V CDR1 and CDR2: SEHNR, FQNEAQ (reference sequence). The chain carries TRBV7-9 and TRBJ2-1; D not resolved. Specimen: unsorted PBMCs, collected 3.1 years after starting antiretroviral therapy. The origin of this receptor is a woman between 45 and 60 years old with HIV. CDR3 sequence (DNA): TGTGCCAGCAGCTTAGTGTCCTACAATGAGCAGTTCTTC. This gives the protein CASSLVSYNEQFF.